Listed below are T cell receptor beta chains from one sample, sequenced in a study of sequential checkpoint blockade in melanoma. Clones were sequenced by immunoSEQ multiplex PCR, and TCRdb holds only the in-frame ones, with some missing. The sample holds 15,000 or so clones, roughly 70% seen once. The sample was CD8+ T cells sorted from blood (inferred from file names), taken from a patient given nivolumab and ipilimumab in sequence. The origin of the receptors is a human donor with melanoma. Each CDR3 is given with its conserved first and last residue. The D gene is left open where the match is weak. Size values are once, few and many counts, or a class for expanded clones, and some rows have none.

v_gene	abundance	d_gene	j_gene	CDR3aa	CDR3nt
TRBV9	-	-	TRBJ1-1	CASSPGPNTEAFF	TGTGCCAGCAGCCCAGGGCCGAACACTGAAGCTTTCTTT
TRBV4-2	few	-	TRBJ2-5	CASSQDGLRQLQETQYF	TGTGCCAGCAGCCAAGACGGGTTGAGACAGCTCCAAGAGACCCAGTACTTC
TRBV4-3	-	TRBD2	TRBJ2-2	CASSQGTSGLGTGELFF	TGCGCCAGCAGCCAAGGGACTAGCGGTTTAGGCACCGGGGAGCTGTTTTTT
TRBV7-6	-	-	TRBJ2-1	CASSLAQGPANEQFF	TGTGCCAGCAGCTTAGCTCAGGGGCCGGCGAATGAGCAGTTCTTC
TRBV9	-	-	TRBJ2-1	CASSPGPGIYNEQFF	TGTGCCAGCAGCCCCGGACCAGGGATTTACAATGAGCAGTTCTTC
TRBV2	-	TRBD1	TRBJ2-5	CASSEGSGGHETQYF	TGTGCCAGCAGTGAAGGGTCAGGGGGTCATGAGACCCAGTACTTC
TRBV9	few	-	TRBJ1-2	CASSVTRGNYGYTF	TGTGCCAGCAGCGTCACCAGGGGCAACTATGGCTACACCTTC
TRBV10-1	once	TRBD1	TRBJ2-6	CASKGARGANVLTF	TGCGCCAGCAAGGGGGCGAGGGGGGCCAACGTCCTGACTTTC
TRBV6-4	few	-	TRBJ1-2	CASSDSRYGYTF	TGTGCCAGCAGTGACTCCAGATATGGCTACACCTTC
TRBV7-2	-	-	TRBJ2-3	CASSLERLETFTDTQYF	TGTGCCAGCAGCTTAGAAAGGCTAGAGACTTTCACAGATACGCAGTATTTT
TRBV7-9	-	-	TRBJ2-1	CASSQGGFSYNEQFF	TGTGCCAGCAGCCAGGGGGGATTCTCCTACAATGAGCAGTTCTTC
TRBV7-9	few	TRBD2	TRBJ2-1	CASLRTSALSSYNEQFF	TGTGCCAGCCTAAGGACTAGCGCGTTGAGCTCCTACAATGAGCAGTTCTTC
TRBV7-9	-	-	TRBJ2-7	CASSLESSYEQYF	TGTGCCAGCAGCTTGGAGAGCTCCTACGAGCAGTACTTC
TRBV5-5	-	TRBD1	TRBJ1-2	CASSTTGSGSEYGYTF	TGTGCCAGCAGTACGACAGGGTCGGGGAGTGAGTATGGCTACACCTTC
TRBV7-9	-	TRBD1	TRBJ2-5	CASSLGQGPQRYQETQYF	TGTGCCAGCAGCTTAGGACAGGGGCCCCAAAGGTACCAAGAGACCCAGTACTTC
TRBV29-1	-	TRBD2	TRBJ2-2	CSVVGPGTSGGSNTGELFF	TGCAGCGTCGTAGGCCCGGGGACTAGCGGGGGTTCGAACACCGGGGAGCTGTTTTTT
TRBV5-1	-	-	TRBJ1-2	CASSLRVPEYGYTF	TGCGCCAGCAGCTTGCGGGTACCCGAGTATGGCTACACCTTC
TRBV27	-	TRBD1	TRBJ2-5	CASSLGQGKETQYF	TGTGCCAGCAGTTTGGGACAGGGGAAGGAGACCCAGTACTTC